The TCR beta chain under discussion was sequenced for a study of T cell repertoires in cytomegalovirus infection. This clonotype was counted at least ten times. A single record per CDR3 protein comes from TCRdb applying MiXCR to the reads. Of roughly 230,000 distinct CDR3 sequences in the sample, around 6.2% were seen once. Input material: PBMCs. The origin of this receptor is a human donor in good health (CMV status not recorded). Some clones in this sample may be carry-over from other donors' samples.

This CDR3 is CASSWSSGVSSYNEQFF. The CDR3 region has the DNA TGTGCCAGCAGTTGGAGTAGCGGGGTTAGCTCCTACAATGAGCAGTTCTTC. This rearrangement joins TRBV6-2 or TRBV6-3 to TRBJ2-1, with 8 bases fitting TRBD2. The CDR3 covers 17 residues. Germline-derived CDR1 and CDR2 are MNHEY and SVGEGT. The J segment lost 0 bases and the V segment lost 4 bases, leaving 8 bases of the junction unmatched.